This TCR beta chain was documented in a study of response to subunit inactivated influenza vaccine. The CDR3 contains 15 residues. V lost 0 bases and J lost 5, with 13 bases in between. The germline CDR1 and CDR2 sequences are LGHNA and YSLEER. TCRdb used MiXCR to reprocess the RT-PCR reads, holding one entry per CDR3 protein. This table holds more than 500,000 distinct CDR3 sequences, approximately 10% found once. These data also featured in a second study, about T cells expressing NK-cell markers. That study adds: Beta-chain TCR cDNA was generated via 5'RACE template switching with UMIs. CD3+CD56+NKG2C+, CD3+CD56+NKG2C- and CD3+CD56-NKG2C+ T cells, once sorted, supplied the TCR beta repertoires. Also leading the CD3+CD56-NKG2C+ fraction in a handful of donors were these clonotypes. Evidence did not settle whether expanded NKG2C+ T cell clones targeted HCMV.

This sequence joins TRBV4-3 and TRBJ1-2; D remains unclear. This specimen was PBMCs from blood, taken on the day of vaccination. This clonotype was obtained from a man aged 50 to 59 who received an inactivated influenza vaccine. The DNA for the CDR3 is TGCGCCAGCAGCCAAGAGTTGGGTCTGTGGTATGGCTACACCTTC. This gives the protein CASSQELGLWYGYTF.